The 17 T cell receptor beta chains below come from one sample, sequenced in a study of blood T cell repertoires in COVID-19. Some clones are missing from TCRdb's copy, which holds only in-frame ones; the method was immunoSEQ multiplex PCR. There are a few hundred thousand clones in the sample; more than 75% occur only once, and 6.6% lies in the top ten. The specimen sequenced was PBMCs or T cells enriched from blood (not recorded which). The source of these receptors is a woman aged 50 to 60 who had been exposed to COVID-19.

This sequence joins TRBV7-2 and TRBJ1-2; possible D gene TRBD1, 5 bases. The CDR3 consists of 14 residues. Per germline, CDR1 SGHTA and CDR2 FQGNSA. Trimming removed 1 base from V and 8 bases from J, with 14 bases in between. CDR3 sequence: CASSLDSRAYGYTF. CDR3 DNA sequence: TGTGCCAGCAGCTTAGATTCCAGGGCGTACGGCTACACCTTC.

The chain uses TRBV24-1 and TRBJ2-7; D possibly corresponds to TRBD1 (5 bases). From germline, CDR1 is KGHDR and CDR2 SFDVKD. The CDR3 runs 15 residues. Deletions cut 2 bases from V and 0 bases from J, with 10 bases between. This CDR3 reads CATSDSGKSSYEQYF. Here the CDR3 DNA reads TGTGCCACCAGTGATTCAGGGAAGAGCTCCTACGAGCAGTACTTC.

This chain uses TRBV30 with TRBJ1-1; D is ambiguous. CDR1 is GTSNPN and CDR2 is SVGIG in the germline V gene (reference sequence). This CDR3 has 13 amino acids. V was pared by 4 bases and J by 1 base, with 10 bases between. The CDR3 nucleotides read TGTGCCTGGAAGAGGCAGAAGAACACTGAAGCTTTCTTT. This sequence encodes CAWKRQKNTEAFF.

The genes are TRBV19 and TRBJ1-6, with 10 bases that match TRBD1. Germline assignment: CDR1 LNHDA and CDR2 SQIVND (reference sequence). V was clipped by 4 bases and J by 5 bases; unmatched bases: 8. This CDR3 comprises 17 residues. The CDR3, as DNA: TGTGCCAGTAGTAGCCGCGGGACAGGGGTCCATAATTCACCCCTCCACTTT. Translating it yields CASSSRGTGVHNSPLHF.

The rearrangement links TRBV12-3 or TRBV12-4 to TRBJ2-4; TRBD1 aligns across 8 bases. The CDR3 is 11 residues long. The V segment lost 6 bases and the J segment 15 bases; nucleotides outside the gene matches: 7. CDR3 protein: CASSYRDRMYF. In nucleotides, the CDR3 is TGTGCCAGCAGCTACCGGGACAGGATGTACTTC.

The sample holds one count of this clone. The V gene is TRBV10-3, the J gene TRBJ1-2; D may be TRBD1 (5 bases). Germline V lookup: CDR1 ENHRY, CDR2 SYGVKD. V lost 2 bases to trimming and J lost 7 bases, with 11 bases between them. The length of the CDR3 is 13 residues. The CDR3 DNA follows: TGTGCCATCAGTGAGGCAGGGCTCTCTGGCTACACCTTC. Its protein product is CAISEAGLSGYTF.

J is TRBJ1-2 and V is TRBV6-5; 9 bases match TRBD1. Looked up from germline, CDR1 is MNHEY and CDR2 is SVGAGI. The CDR3 consists of 15 residues. The V gene end was trimmed by 7 bases and the J gene end by 5 bases; junction bases not matched to a gene: 11. Here the CDR3 reads CASKALGTGSYGYTF. Here the CDR3 DNA reads TGTGCCAGCAAAGCCCTCGGGACAGGGAGTTATGGCTACACCTTC.

The J gene is TRBJ1-2, the V gene TRBV5-1, with TRBD1 as a possible D gene (6 bases). The CDR3 has 16 residues. The germline V gene has CDR1 SGHRS and CDR2 YFSETQ. V lost 1 base and J lost 6, with 19 bases in between. Here the CDR3 DNA reads TGCGCCAGCAGCTTGTGGGGGACCGGGACACAGAATGGCTACACCTTC. Its protein product is CASSLWGTGTQNGYTF.

The CDR3 is CASSLQAPNRAFF. CDR3 DNA sequence: TGTGCCAGCAGTTTACAGGCCCCTAATAGGGCTTTCTTT. The chain employs TRBV28 and TRBJ1-1; unclear D gene. This CDR3 has 13 amino acids. The germline V and J ends were trimmed by 2 bases and 11 bases, with 15 bases remaining between them. Per germline, CDR1 MDHEN and CDR2 SYDVKM.

J is TRBJ1-6 and V is TRBV19, with D tentatively TRBD1 (5 bases). The CDR3 is 12 residues long. The V and J ends lost 4 bases and 7 bases respectively, with 5 bases between them. Germline CDR1 reads LNHDA; CDR2 reads SQIVND (reference sequence). CDR3 region: CASSKGNSPLHF. As DNA, the CDR3 is TGTGCCAGTAGTAAGGGGAATTCACCCCTCCACTTT.

The rearrangement joins TRBV11-3 to TRBJ2-1, with 8 bases identical to TRBD1. This CDR3 is 15 amino acids long. V lost 1 base to trimming and J lost 5 bases; unmatched junction nucleotides: 4. The germline V gene encodes CDR1 SGHNT and CDR2 YENEEA. The DNA for the CDR3 is TGTGCCAGCAGCTTAGGGGGACAGGCCGACAATGAGCAGTTCTTC. Its translation: CASSLGGQADNEQFF.

The rearrangement links TRBV9 to TRBJ2-1; TRBD1 agrees at 7 bases. The germline V gene has CDR1 SGDLS and CDR2 YYNGEE. The V segment lost 5 bases and the J segment 2 bases; nucleotides outside the gene matches: 4. The CDR3 runs 14 residues. The chain's CDR3 is CASSGTDTYNEQFF. Here the CDR3 DNA reads TGTGCCAGCAGTGGGACAGACACCTACAATGAGCAGTTCTTC.

The chain has TRBV15 and TRBJ2-2; D gene unclear. The CDR3 has 15 residues. Germline V gene lookup returns CDR1 LNHNV and CDR2 YYDKDF (reference sequence). The ends were cut back, 2 bases at V and 0 bases at J, with 7 bases in the middle. CDR3 DNA: TGTGCCACCAGCAGACAGGCTACGAACACCGGGGAGCTGTTTTTT. This translates into CATSRQATNTGELFF.

The chain uses TRBV5-8 and TRBJ1-1, with TRBD1 matching 9 bases. The CDR3 is 16 residues long. Germline CDR1 SGHTS, CDR2 YDEGEE. Germline trimming cut 0 bases from V and 4 bases from J; bases unmatched to any gene: 7. This CDR3 reads CASSLGQGDVGTEAFF. CDR3 in DNA: TGTGCCAGCAGCTTGGGACAGGGGGACGTGGGCACTGAAGCTTTCTTT.

This clone was counted once. The chain links TRBV12-3 or TRBV12-4 to TRBJ2-3; a possible D gene is TRBD2 (6 bases). This CDR3 contains 13 residues. V was clipped by 4 bases and J by 5 bases, with 10 bases between them. CDR3 protein: CASSSLRGDTQYF. The CDR3 DNA reads as TGTGCCAGCAGTTCATTGCGGGGAGATACGCAGTATTTT.

The V and J genes are TRBV28 and TRBJ1-5; 11 nucleotides agree with TRBD1. Per germline, CDR1 MDHEN and CDR2 SYDVKM. Trimming at V came to 10 bases and at J to 7 bases, leaving 6 bases not matched to a gene. The CDR3 is 13 amino acids. CDR3 loop: CATRGTGGQPQHF. The DNA for the CDR3 is TGTGCCACCAGAGGGACAGGGGGACAGCCCCAGCATTTT.

The chain links TRBV6-5 to TRBJ1-1; D perhaps matches TRBD1 (5 bases). The CDR3 runs to 13 residues. The V gene's germline CDR1 is MNHEY and CDR2 SVGAGI. The CDR3 is CGVSGKERTEAFF. CDR3 coding DNA: TGTGGGGTCTCAGGGAAAGAGAGAACTGAAGCTTTCTTT.